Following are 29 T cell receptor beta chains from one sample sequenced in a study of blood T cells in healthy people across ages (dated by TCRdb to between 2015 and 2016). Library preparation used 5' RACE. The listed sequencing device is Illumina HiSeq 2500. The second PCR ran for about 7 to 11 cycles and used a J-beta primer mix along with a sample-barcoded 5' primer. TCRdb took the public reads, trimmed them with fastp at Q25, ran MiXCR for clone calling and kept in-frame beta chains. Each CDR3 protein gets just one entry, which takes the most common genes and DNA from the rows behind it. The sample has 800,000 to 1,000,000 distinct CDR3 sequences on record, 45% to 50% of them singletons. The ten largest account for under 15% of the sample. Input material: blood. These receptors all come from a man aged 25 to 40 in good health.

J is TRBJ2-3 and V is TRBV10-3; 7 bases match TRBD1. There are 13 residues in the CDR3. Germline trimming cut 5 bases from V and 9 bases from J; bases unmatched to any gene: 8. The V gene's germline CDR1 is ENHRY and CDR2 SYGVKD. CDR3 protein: CAISTGAPATQYF. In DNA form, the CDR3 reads TGTGCCATCAGTACAGGGGCCCCAGCCACGCAGTATTTT.

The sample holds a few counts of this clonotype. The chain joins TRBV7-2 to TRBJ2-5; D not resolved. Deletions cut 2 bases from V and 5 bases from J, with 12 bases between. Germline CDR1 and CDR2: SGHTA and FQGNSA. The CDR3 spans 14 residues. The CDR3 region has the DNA TGTGCCAGCAGCTTAAATTGGGGTTACGAGACCCAGTACTTC. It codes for CASSLNWGYETQYF.

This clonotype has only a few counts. CDR3 protein: CASSWGTSSTDTQYF. Written as DNA, the CDR3 is TGCGCCAGCAGCTGGGGGACTTCGAGCACAGATACGCAGTATTTT. This rearrangement joins TRBV5-1 to TRBJ2-3; possible D gene TRBD2, 6 bases. In germline, CDR1 is SGHRS, CDR2 YFSETQ. This CDR3 contains 15 residues. V was shortened by 3 bases and J by 0 bases, with 11 bases between the two germline ends.

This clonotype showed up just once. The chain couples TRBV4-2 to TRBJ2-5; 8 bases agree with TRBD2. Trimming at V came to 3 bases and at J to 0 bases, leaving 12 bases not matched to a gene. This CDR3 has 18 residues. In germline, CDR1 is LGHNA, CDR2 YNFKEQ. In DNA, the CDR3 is TGTGCCAGCAGCCAGGGGGGACGAGCGGGGGCCGACCAAGAGACCCAGTACTTC. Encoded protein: CASSQGGRAGADQETQYF.

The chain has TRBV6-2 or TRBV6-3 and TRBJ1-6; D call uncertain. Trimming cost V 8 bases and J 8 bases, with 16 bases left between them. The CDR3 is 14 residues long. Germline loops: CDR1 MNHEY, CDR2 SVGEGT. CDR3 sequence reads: CASGLSGVDSPLHF. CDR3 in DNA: TGTGCCAGCGGCCTTTCAGGCGTAGATTCACCCCTCCACTTT.

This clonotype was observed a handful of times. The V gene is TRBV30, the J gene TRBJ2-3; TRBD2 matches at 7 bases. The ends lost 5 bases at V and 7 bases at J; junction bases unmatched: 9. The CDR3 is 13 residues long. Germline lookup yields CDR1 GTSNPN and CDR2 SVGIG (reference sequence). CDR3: CAWGSGAGNTQYF. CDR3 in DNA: TGTGCCTGGGGGAGCGGGGCCGGTAATACGCAGTATTTT. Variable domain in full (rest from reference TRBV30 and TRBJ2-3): SQTIHQWPATLVQPVGSPLSLECTVEGTSNPNLYWYRQAAGRGLQLLFYSVGIGQISSEVPQNLSASRPQDRQFILSSKKLLLSDSGFYLCAWGSGAGNTQYFGPGTRLTVL.

CDR3 amino acids: CASSEGGFPYGDTQYF. CDR3 DNA: TGTGCCAGCAGTGAAGGGGGCTTCCCGTACGGGGATACGCAGTATTTT. V is TRBV6-1 and J is TRBJ2-3, with D possibly matching TRBD1 (5 bases). This CDR3 is built from 16 residues. V was cut by 1 base and J by 6 bases, with 17 bases left in between. The V gene's germline CDR1 is MNHNS and CDR2 SASEGT.

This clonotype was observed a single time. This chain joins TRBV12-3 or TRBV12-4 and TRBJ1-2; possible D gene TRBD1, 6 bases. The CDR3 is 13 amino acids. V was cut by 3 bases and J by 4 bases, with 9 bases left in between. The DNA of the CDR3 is TGTGCCAGCAGTTTCCAGGGGCCCTATGGCTACACCTTC. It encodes CASSFQGPYGYTF.

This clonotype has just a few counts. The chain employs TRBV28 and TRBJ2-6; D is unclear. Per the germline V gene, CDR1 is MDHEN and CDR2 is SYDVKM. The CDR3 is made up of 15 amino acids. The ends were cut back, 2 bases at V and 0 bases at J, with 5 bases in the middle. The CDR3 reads CASSLPDSGANVLTF. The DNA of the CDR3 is TGTGCCAGCAGTTTACCGGACTCTGGGGCCAACGTCCTGACTTTC.

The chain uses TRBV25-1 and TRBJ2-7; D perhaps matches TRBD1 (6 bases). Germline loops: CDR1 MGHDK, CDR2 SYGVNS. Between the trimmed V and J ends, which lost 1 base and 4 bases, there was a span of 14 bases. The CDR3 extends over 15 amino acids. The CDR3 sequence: CASSEWAGVLYEQYF. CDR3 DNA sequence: TGTGCCAGCAGTGAATGGGCAGGGGTCTTGTACGAGCAGTACTTC.

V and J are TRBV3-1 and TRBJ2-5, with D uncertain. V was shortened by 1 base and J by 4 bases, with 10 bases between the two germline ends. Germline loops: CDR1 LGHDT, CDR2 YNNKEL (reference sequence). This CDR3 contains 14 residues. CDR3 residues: CASSQGVLRETQYF. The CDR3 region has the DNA TGTGCCAGCAGCCAAGGGGTTTTGCGAGAGACCCAGTACTTC.

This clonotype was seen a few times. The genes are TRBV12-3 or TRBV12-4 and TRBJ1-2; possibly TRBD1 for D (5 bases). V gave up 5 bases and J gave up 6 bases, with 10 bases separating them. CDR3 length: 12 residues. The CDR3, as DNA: TGTGCCAGCAGTGATGACAGCAATGGCTACACCTTC. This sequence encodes CASSDDSNGYTF.

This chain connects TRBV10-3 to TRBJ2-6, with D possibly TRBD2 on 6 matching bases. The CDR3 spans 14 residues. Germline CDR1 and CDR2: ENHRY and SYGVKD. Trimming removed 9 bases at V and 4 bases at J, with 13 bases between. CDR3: CAILGGEGANVLTF. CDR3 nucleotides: TGTGCCATTCTTGGAGGGGAAGGGGCCAACGTCCTGACTTTC.

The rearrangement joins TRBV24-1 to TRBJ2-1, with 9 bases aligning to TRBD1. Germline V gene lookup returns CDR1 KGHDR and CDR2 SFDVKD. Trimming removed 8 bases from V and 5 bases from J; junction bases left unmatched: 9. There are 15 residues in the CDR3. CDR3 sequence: CATTPGDREDNEQFF. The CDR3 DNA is TGTGCCACCACGCCAGGGGACAGGGAAGACAATGAGCAGTTCTTC.

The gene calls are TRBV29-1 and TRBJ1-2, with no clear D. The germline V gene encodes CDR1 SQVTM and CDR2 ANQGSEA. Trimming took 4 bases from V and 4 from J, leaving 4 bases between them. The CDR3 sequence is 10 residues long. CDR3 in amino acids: CSVASYGYTF. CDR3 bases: TGCAGCGTTGCGTCCTATGGCTACACCTTC. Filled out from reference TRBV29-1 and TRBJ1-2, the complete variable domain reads SAVISQKPSRDICQRGTSLTIQCQVDSQVTMMFWYRQQPGQSLTLIATANQGSEATYESGFVIDKFPISRPNLTFSTLTVSNMSPEDSSIYLCSVASYGYTFGSGTRLTVV.

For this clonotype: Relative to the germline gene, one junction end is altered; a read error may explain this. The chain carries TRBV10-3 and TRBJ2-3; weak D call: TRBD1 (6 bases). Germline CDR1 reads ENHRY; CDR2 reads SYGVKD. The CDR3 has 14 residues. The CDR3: CAVSVQGSTDTQYF. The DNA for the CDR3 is TGTGCCGTCAGTGTACAGGGAAGCACAGATACGCAGTATTTT.

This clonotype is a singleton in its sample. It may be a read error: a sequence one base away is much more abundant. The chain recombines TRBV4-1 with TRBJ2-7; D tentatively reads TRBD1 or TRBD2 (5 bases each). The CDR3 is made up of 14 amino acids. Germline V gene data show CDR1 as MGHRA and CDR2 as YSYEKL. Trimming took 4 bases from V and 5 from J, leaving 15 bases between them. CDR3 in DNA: TGCGCCAGCAGCCTCACGTGGGGGATGAACGAGCAGTACTTC. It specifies CASSLTWGMNEQYF.

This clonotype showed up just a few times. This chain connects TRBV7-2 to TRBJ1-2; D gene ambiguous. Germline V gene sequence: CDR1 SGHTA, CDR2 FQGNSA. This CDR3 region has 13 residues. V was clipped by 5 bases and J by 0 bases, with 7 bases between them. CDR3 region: CASSQLANYGYTF. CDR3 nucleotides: TGTGCCAGCAGCCAACTAGCTAACTATGGCTACACCTTC. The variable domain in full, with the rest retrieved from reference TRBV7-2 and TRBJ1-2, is GAGVSQSPSNKVTEKGKDVELRCDPISGHTALYWYRQSLGQGLEFLIYFQGNSAPDKSGLPSDRFSAERTGGSVSTLTIQRTQQEDSAVYLCASSQLANYGYTFGSGTRLTVV.

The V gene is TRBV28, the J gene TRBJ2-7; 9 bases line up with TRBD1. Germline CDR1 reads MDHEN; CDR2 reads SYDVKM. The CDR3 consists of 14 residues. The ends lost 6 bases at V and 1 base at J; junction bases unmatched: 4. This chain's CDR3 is CASSQQGASYEQYF. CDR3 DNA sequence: TGTGCCAGCAGCCAACAGGGGGCATCCTACGAGCAGTACTTC.

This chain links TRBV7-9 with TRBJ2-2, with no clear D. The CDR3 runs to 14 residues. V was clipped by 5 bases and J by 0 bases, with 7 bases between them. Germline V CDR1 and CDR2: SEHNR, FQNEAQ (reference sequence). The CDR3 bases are TGTGCCAGCAGCAAAAATTCGAACACCGGGGAGCTGTTTTTT. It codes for CASSKNSNTGELFF.

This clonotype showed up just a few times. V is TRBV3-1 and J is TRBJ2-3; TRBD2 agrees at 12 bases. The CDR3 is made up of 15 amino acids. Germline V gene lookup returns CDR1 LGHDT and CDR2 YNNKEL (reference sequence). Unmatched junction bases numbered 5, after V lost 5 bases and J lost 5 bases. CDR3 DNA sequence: TGTGCCAGCAGCACCTGGACTAGCGGGGTAGATACGCAGTATTTT. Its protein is CASSTWTSGVDTQYF.

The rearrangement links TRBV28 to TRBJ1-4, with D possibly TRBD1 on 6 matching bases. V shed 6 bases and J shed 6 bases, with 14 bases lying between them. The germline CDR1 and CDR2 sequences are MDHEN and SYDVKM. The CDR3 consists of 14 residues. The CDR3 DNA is TGTGCCAGCAGGCTGACAGGCGTTGATGAAAAACTGTTTTTT. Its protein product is CASRLTGVDEKLFF.

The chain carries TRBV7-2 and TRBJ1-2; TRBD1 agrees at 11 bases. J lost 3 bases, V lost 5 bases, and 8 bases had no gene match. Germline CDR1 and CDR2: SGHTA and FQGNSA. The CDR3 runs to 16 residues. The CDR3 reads CASSQTPGQGDYGYTF. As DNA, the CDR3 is TGTGCCAGCAGCCAAACTCCGGGACAGGGGGACTATGGCTACACCTTC.

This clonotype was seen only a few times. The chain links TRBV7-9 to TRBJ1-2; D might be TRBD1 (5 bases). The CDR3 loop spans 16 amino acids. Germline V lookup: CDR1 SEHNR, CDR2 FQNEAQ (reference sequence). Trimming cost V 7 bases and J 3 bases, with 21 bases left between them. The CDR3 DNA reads TGTGCCAGCACCCCCCGGACACCCTCATTAGACTATGGCTACACCTTC. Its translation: CASTPRTPSLDYGYTF.

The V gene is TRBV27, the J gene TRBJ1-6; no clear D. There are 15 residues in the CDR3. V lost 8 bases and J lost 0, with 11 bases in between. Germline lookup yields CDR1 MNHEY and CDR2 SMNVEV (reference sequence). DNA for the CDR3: TGTGCCAGCGGCCAGGTTGACTCCTATAATTCACCCCTCCACTTT. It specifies CASGQVDSYNSPLHF.

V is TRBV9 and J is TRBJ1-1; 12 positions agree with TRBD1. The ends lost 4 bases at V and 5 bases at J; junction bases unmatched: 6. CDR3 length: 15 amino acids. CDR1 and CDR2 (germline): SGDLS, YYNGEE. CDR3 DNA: TGTGCCAGCAGCCCGAGGGACAGGGGGCATACTGAAGCTTTCTTT. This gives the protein CASSPRDRGHTEAFF. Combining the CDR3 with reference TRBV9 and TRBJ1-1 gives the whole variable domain DSGVTQTPKHLITATGQRVTLRCSPRSGDLSVYWYQQSLDQGLQFLIQYYNGEERAKGNILERFSAQQFPDLHSELNLSSLELGDSALYFCASSPRDRGHTEAFFGQGTRLTVV.

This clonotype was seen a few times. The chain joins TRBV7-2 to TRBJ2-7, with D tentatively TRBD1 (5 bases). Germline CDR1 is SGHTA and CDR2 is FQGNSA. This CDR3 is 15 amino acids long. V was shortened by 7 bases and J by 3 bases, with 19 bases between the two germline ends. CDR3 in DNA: TGTGCCAGCACCCGCAATCAGGGATACGGCTACGAGCAGTACTTC. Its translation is CASTRNQGYGYEQYF.

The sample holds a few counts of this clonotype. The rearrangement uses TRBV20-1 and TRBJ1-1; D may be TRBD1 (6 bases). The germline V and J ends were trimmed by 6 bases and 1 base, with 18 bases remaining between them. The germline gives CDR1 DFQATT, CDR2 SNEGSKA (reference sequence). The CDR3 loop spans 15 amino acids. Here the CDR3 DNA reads TGCAGTGCGCCACGGGGGCATGGCGGGAACACTGAAGCTTTCTTT. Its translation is CSAPRGHGGNTEAFF.

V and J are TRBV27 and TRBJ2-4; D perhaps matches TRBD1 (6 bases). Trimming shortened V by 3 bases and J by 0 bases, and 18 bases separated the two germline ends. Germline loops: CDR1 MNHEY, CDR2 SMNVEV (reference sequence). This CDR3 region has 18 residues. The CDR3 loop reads CASSFTGQNKLAKNIQYF. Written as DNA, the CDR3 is TGTGCCAGCAGTTTTACAGGACAGAATAAACTAGCCAAAAACATTCAGTACTTC.